A selection of T cell receptor beta chains follows, all from one sample in a study of Tregs in tolerant kidney transplant recipients. TCRdb keeps only in-frame clones here, not all; method: immunoSEQ multiplex PCR. The sample consists of 90,000 to 130,000 clones, around 90% of them appearing once. Sample: CD4+ T cells from blood, taken before the transplant. The source of these receptors is a human donor who received a combined kidney and bone marrow transplant. The CDR3 runs from the conserved cysteine through the conserved F or W. The order of the fields is CDR3 protein, CDR3 DNA, V gene, D gene, CDR3 length, clone size, J gene. A D gene is named only where the DNA matches it firmly. The size field is filled for only some rows; it gives once, few, many or a size class.

CASSLRTGREKLFF,TGCGCCAGCAGCTTGCGGACAGGGAGGGAAAAACTGTTTTTT,TRBV5-1,TRBD1,14,NA,TRBJ1-4
CASTSYLSGEQYF,TGTGCCAGCACCTCTTATCTCTCAGGGGAGCAGTACTTC,TRBV7-2,NA,13,few,TRBJ2-7
CASSSAVGRTYEQYF,TGCGCCAGCAGCTCAGCTGTTGGCAGGACCTACGAGCAGTACTTC,TRBV5-1,NA,15,NA,TRBJ2-7
CASSEWTSSYEQYF,TGTGCCAGCAGTGAGTGGACTAGCTCCTACGAGCAGTACTTC,TRBV2,TRBD2,14,NA,TRBJ2-7
CARETSGFLSGKNIQYF,TGTGCCAGGGAGACTAGCGGGTTTCTCTCGGGCAAAAACATTCAGTACTTC,TRBV9,TRBD2,17,NA,TRBJ2-4
CASSKQENTEAFF,TGTGCCAGCAGTAAACAGGAGAACACTGAAGCTTTCTTT,TRBV7-2,NA,13,NA,TRBJ1-1
CAWRRLAGAPDTGELFF,TGTGCCTGGCGCCGCCTAGCGGGAGCTCCGGACACCGGGGAGCTGTTTTTT,TRBV30,TRBD2,17,NA,TRBJ2-2
CASSLGQAARDTQYF,TGCGCCAGCAGCTTGGGTCAGGCCGCACGAGATACGCAGTATTTT,TRBV5-1,NA,15,NA,TRBJ2-3
CASSYSMARHEQYF,TGTGCCAGCAGTTACTCGATGGCTAGACACGAGCAGTACTTC,TRBV6-5,NA,14,NA,TRBJ2-7
CASSLGLAADTDTQYF,TGTGCCAGCTCACTCGGACTAGCGGCAGACACAGATACGCAGTATTTT,TRBV18,TRBD2,16,NA,TRBJ2-3
CASSSAGLTYNEQFF,TGTGCCAGCAGCTCCGCGGGACTAACCTACAATGAGCAGTTCTTC,TRBV13,TRBD2,15,NA,TRBJ2-1
CASSQAGLAGVPQFF,TGCGCCAGCAGCCAAGCGGGACTAGCGGGAGTTCCGCAGTTCTTC,TRBV4-1,TRBD2,15,NA,TRBJ2-1
CAWSSRGTDQPQHF,TGTGCCTGGAGTTCCAGGGGCACGGATCAGCCCCAGCATTTT,TRBV30,NA,14,NA,TRBJ1-5
CASSGYSGSPRYGYTF,TGTGCCAGCAGTGGATATTCCGGGAGCCCGCGTTATGGCTACACCTTC,TRBV6-1,NA,16,NA,TRBJ1-2
CATSGTGKYNEQFF,TGTGCCACCTCCGGGACAGGAAAATACAATGAGCAGTTCTTC,TRBV6-5,TRBD1,14,NA,TRBJ2-1
CASSLLGSSFYEQYF,TGTGCCAGCAGCCTACTCGGGTCCTCCTTCTACGAGCAGTACTTC,TRBV14,NA,15,NA,TRBJ2-7
CASSLLAGALYF,TGTGCCAGCAGTCTACTAGCGGGAGCATTATATTTT,TRBV6-5,TRBD2,12,NA,TRBJ2-3
CASSLAAGTSYEQYF,TGTGCCAGCAGCTTAGCGGCGGGGACTTCCTACGAGCAGTACTTC,TRBV7-2,NA,15,NA,TRBJ2-7
CASRGQLNTEAFF,TGTGCCAGCAGGGGACAGTTGAACACTGAAGCTTTCTTT,TRBV7-9,TRBD1,13,NA,TRBJ1-1
CASSIIFGGLPSYEQYF,TGTGCCAGTAGTATAATCTTTGGGGGACTCCCCTCCTACGAGCAGTACTTC,TRBV19,NA,17,NA,TRBJ2-7
CASRGRTEAFF,TGTGCCAGCAGGGGGCGCACTGAAGCTTTCTTT,TRBV11-3,NA,11,NA,TRBJ1-1
CASSSQGGEKLFF,TGTGCCAGTAGTAGTCAGGGCGGTGAAAAACTGTTTTTT,TRBV19,NA,13,NA,TRBJ1-4
CASRPTGGGNEQFF,TGTGCCAGCAGGCCGACAGGGGGGGGGAATGAGCAGTTCTTC,TRBV2,TRBD1,14,NA,TRBJ2-1
CAWGTAGELFF,TGTGCCTGGGGTACGGCCGGGGAGCTGTTTTTT,TRBV30,NA,11,NA,TRBJ2-2
CASSFGGYYGYTF,TGCGCCAGCAGCTTTGGGGGGTACTATGGCTACACCTTC,TRBV5-1,NA,13,NA,TRBJ1-2
CASSLGAGVRTPLHF,TGTGCCAGCAGCTTGGGGGCAGGGGTAAGAACACCCCTCCACTTT,TRBV5-8,NA,15,NA,TRBJ1-6
CASSLGVGQGSEAFF,TGCGCCAGCAGCTTGGGGGTGGGACAGGGGTCTGAAGCTTTCTTT,TRBV5-1,TRBD1,15,NA,TRBJ1-1
CASSQKTGGNDETQYF,TGTGCCAGCAGCCAAAAGACAGGGGGCAACGACGAGACCCAGTACTTC,TRBV7-9,TRBD1,16,once,TRBJ2-5
CASHTGGKGTEAFF,TGTGCCAGCCATACAGGGGGCAAGGGAACTGAAGCTTTCTTT,TRBV6-6,TRBD1,14,NA,TRBJ1-1
CASSSGSDEKLFF,TGTGCCAGTAGCAGCGGGTCTGACGAAAAACTGTTTTTT,TRBV19,NA,13,NA,TRBJ1-4
CASSSPGLAVDEQYF,TGTGCCAGCAGTTCACCGGGACTAGCGGTCGACGAGCAGTACTTC,TRBV27,TRBD2,15,NA,TRBJ2-7
CASSPGQAFVVETQYF,TGTGCCAGCAGTCCCGGACAGGCGTTTGTTGTGGAGACCCAGTACTTC,TRBV27,TRBD1,16,NA,TRBJ2-5
CASSLDRGEKLFF,TGTGCCAGCAGCTTGGACAGGGGTGAAAAACTGTTTTTT,TRBV5-6,TRBD1,13,few,TRBJ1-4
CASSVRTSGSSGANVLTF,TGTGCCAGCAGTGTCAGGACTAGCGGGAGTTCTGGGGCCAACGTCCTGACTTTC,TRBV2,TRBD2,18,NA,TRBJ2-6
CASSLGGQNEQYF,TGCGCCAGCAGCTTGGGGGGACAGAACGAGCAGTACTTC,TRBV5-1,TRBD1,13,NA,TRBJ2-7
CASSLDSEAFF,TGTGCCAGCAGCTTGGACAGCGAAGCTTTCTTT,TRBV5-4,NA,11,NA,TRBJ1-1
CASSPRQGLGLAWFF,TGTGCCAGCAGCCCGAGACAGGGTTTGGGTCTCGCGTGGTTCTTC,TRBV14,TRBD1,15,NA,TRBJ2-1
CASSVGGPGLQFF,TGTGCCAGCAGCGTAGGGGGCCCTGGCCTGCAGTTCTTC,TRBV9,NA,13,NA,TRBJ2-1
CASGSGRSDTQYF,TGTGCCAGCGGGAGCGGGAGGTCGGATACGCAGTATTTT,TRBV19,TRBD2,13,NA,TRBJ2-3
CSVEGPGRGTGYTF,TGCAGCGTTGAAGGTCCAGGCAGGGGAACTGGCTACACCTTC,TRBV29-1,NA,14,NA,TRBJ1-2
CASSPPRQGGGSKNIQYF,TGTGCCAGCAGTCCTCCGCGACAGGGTGGGGGAAGCAAAAACATTCAGTACTTC,TRBV7-2,TRBD1,18,NA,TRBJ2-4
CASSPAGGSYGYTF,TGCGCCAGCAGCCCGGCAGGGGGGTCTTATGGCTACACCTTC,TRBV5-1,TRBD1,14,NA,TRBJ1-2
CASMFQGNTEAFF,TGTGCCAGCATGTTCCAGGGTAACACTGAAGCTTTCTTT,TRBV7-9,NA,13,NA,TRBJ1-1
CASTEVSGTNYGYTF,TGTGCCAGCACCGAGGTCAGCGGGACTAACTATGGCTACACCTTC,TRBV6-5,NA,15,NA,TRBJ1-2
CASSLNPGRLQETQYF,TGTGCCAGCAGTTTAAACCCGGGTCGGTTGCAAGAGACCCAGTACTTC,TRBV28,NA,16,NA,TRBJ2-5
CASSDRRAPNQPQHF,TGTGCCAGCAGTGACCGGAGGGCCCCCAATCAGCCCCAGCATTTT,TRBV5-6,NA,15,NA,TRBJ1-5
CASTRGTGGREQYF,TGTGCCAGCACCCGGGGGACAGGGGGGCGCGAGCAGTACTTC,TRBV6-5,TRBD1,14,NA,TRBJ2-7
CASSSRSGSYEQFF,TGTGCCAGCAGTTCCCGTAGCGGGAGCTATGAGCAGTTCTTC,TRBV6-5,TRBD2,14,NA,TRBJ2-1
CASIGAGGRANYGYTF,TGTGCCAGTATTGGTGCAGGGGGGCGAGCTAACTATGGCTACACCTTC,TRBV19,TRBD1,16,once,TRBJ1-2
CASSVDAGYGYTF,TGTGCCAGCAGCGTAGATGCAGGCTATGGCTACACCTTC,TRBV9,NA,13,NA,TRBJ1-2
CASSRGRGSSYNEQFF,TGTGCCAGCAGCCGAGGCCGGGGGAGCTCCTACAATGAGCAGTTCTTC,TRBV27,NA,16,NA,TRBJ2-1
CASSFGLAGGAKNIQYF,TGTGCCAGCAGCTTTGGACTAGCGGGAGGCGCCAAAAACATTCAGTACTTC,TRBV5-6,TRBD2,17,NA,TRBJ2-4
CASSLETGGAGVTQYF,TGTGCCAGCAGCTTAGAGACAGGGGGTGCCGGAGTGACCCAGTACTTC,TRBV7-6,TRBD1,16,NA,TRBJ2-5
CASSPTGQGSYEQYF,TGTGCCAGCTCGCCGACCGGACAGGGGTCCTACGAGCAGTACTTC,TRBV18,TRBD1,15,NA,TRBJ2-7
CAWSDTSGGFYNEQFF,TGTGCCTGGAGTGACACTAGCGGGGGCTTCTACAATGAGCAGTTCTTC,TRBV30,TRBD2,16,NA,TRBJ2-1
CASSLGLGRAETQYF,TGTGCCAGCAGCTTAGGTCTCGGCAGGGCGGAGACCCAGTACTTC,TRBV11-2,NA,15,NA,TRBJ2-5
CASSEASSGRHEQYF,TGTGCCAGCAGTGAAGCTAGTAGCGGGAGACACGAGCAGTACTTC,TRBV6-1,TRBD2,15,NA,TRBJ2-7
CASSRRIGQGGPQPQHF,TGTGCCAGCAGCCGACGGATCGGACAGGGAGGACCTCAGCCCCAGCATTTT,TRBV5-6,TRBD1,17,NA,TRBJ1-5
CASSPPWGTTLYEQYF,TGTGCCAGCTCACCACCGTGGGGGACTACGCTTTACGAGCAGTACTTC,TRBV18,TRBD2,16,NA,TRBJ2-7
CASTNRQGLVYNEQFF,TGTGCCAGCACCAACCGCCAGGGACTAGTCTACAATGAGCAGTTCTTC,TRBV6-6,TRBD2,16,once,TRBJ2-1